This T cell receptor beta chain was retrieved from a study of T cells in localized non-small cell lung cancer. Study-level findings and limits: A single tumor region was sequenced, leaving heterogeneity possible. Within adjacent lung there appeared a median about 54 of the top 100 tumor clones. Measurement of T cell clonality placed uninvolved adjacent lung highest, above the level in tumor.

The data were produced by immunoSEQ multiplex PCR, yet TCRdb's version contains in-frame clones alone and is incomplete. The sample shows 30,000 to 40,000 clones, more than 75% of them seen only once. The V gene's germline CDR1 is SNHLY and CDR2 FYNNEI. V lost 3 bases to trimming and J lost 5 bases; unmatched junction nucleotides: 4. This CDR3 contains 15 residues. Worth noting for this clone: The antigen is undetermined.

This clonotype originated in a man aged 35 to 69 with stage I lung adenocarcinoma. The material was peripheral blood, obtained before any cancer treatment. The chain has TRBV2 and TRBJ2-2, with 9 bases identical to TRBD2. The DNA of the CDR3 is TGTGCCAGCAGTGAGGGACTAGCTCCAACCGGGGAGCTGTTTTTT. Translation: CASSEGLAPTGELFF.